A selection of T cell receptor beta chains follows, all from one sample in a study of cytomegalovirus exposure and HLA in healthy donors. Repertoires were generated with immunoSEQ multiplex PCR, while TCRdb's copy carries only in-frame clones and drops some. The ten top clones account for approximately 0.74%, within a sample of 190,000 or so clones. The sample consisted of PBMCs. Receptors originate from a boy younger than 18 in good health and CMV-seronegative. Both conserved end residues are part of each CDR3. The D gene is left open where the match is weak.

V	D	J	DNA	CDR3
TRBV6-6	TRBD2	TRBJ2-1	TGTGCCAGCAGCCTGACTAGCGGGGGAGAGGGAGAGCAGTTCTTC	CASSLTSGGEGEQFF
TRBV15	-	TRBJ1-4	TGTGCCACCAGCCCCCGAGTCACGGGGGATTTCGGAAAACTGTTTTTT	CATSPRVTGDFGKLFF
TRBV19	TRBD2	TRBJ2-7	TGTGCCAGTAGTAGTAGCGGGGGTTTCTCCTACGAGCAGTACTTC	CASSSSGGFSYEQYF
TRBV5-1	TRBD2	TRBJ2-7	TGCGCCAGCCGAGTAGCGGGGGGGCCCTACGAGCAGTACTTC	CASRVAGGPYEQYF
TRBV27	-	TRBJ2-7	TGTGCCAGCAGTTCCGAAGGGGGGGCCTTCTACTACGAGCAGTACTTC	CASSSEGGAFYYEQYF
TRBV11-2	-	TRBJ1-6	TGTGCCAGCAGCCAACAGGGAAACTCCTATAATTCACCCCTCCACTTT	CASSQQGNSYNSPLHF
TRBV19	TRBD1	TRBJ1-2	TGTGCCGGTAGTACGGGACAGGGAGGTCACGGCTACACCTTC	CAGSTGQGGHGYTF
TRBV2	-	TRBJ1-6	TGTGCCAGCAGTGGCGGTTTACAGGGCGGTAATTCACCCCTCCACTTT	CASSGGLQGGNSPLHF
TRBV6-5	TRBD1	TRBJ2-5	TGTGCCAGCAGTTTGTCGGGACAGGCGGAGGAGACCCAGTACTTC	CASSLSGQAEETQYF
TRBV19	-	TRBJ1-1	TGTGCCAGTAGTATAGTCCCTGGAGGGCATGAAGCTTTCTTT	CASSIVPGGHEAFF
TRBV7-9	TRBD1	TRBJ2-2	TGTGCCAGCAGCTTAGGGCAGACAGGGTGGACCGGGGAGCTGTTTTTT	CASSLGQTGWTGELFF
TRBV28	TRBD1	TRBJ1-1	TGTGCCAGCAGTTTAGGGGTCAGGGGGCGCACTGAAGCTTTCTTT	CASSLGVRGRTEAFF
TRBV5-1	-	TRBJ2-2	TGCGCCAGCAGCTTGGGTCGGGGGAACTTTGTCGGGGAGCTGTTTTTT	CASSLGRGNFVGELFF
TRBV2	TRBD1	TRBJ1-1	TGTGCCAGCAGGGGGACAGTAACTCCACTGAACACTGAAGCTTTCTTT	CASRGTVTPLNTEAFF
TRBV19	-	TRBJ2-5	TGTGCCAGTAGTTCTTGGACAGATTCGGAAGAGACCCAGTACTTC	CASSSWTDSEETQYF
TRBV11-3	TRBD2	TRBJ2-3	TGTGCCAGCAGTCGGACTAGCGGGGTTGGAGATACGCAGTATTTT	CASSRTSGVGDTQYF
TRBV5-4	-	TRBJ2-5	TGTGCCAGCAGCTTGCTGCCCCGGGAGACCCAGTACTTC	CASSLLPRETQYF
TRBV5-1	TRBD2	TRBJ2-5	TGCGCCAGCAGCAACGGACTAGCGGGGGGGCGAATAAGAGAGACCCAGTACTTC	CASSNGLAGGRIRETQYF
TRBV5-6	-	TRBJ1-4	TGTGCCAGCATCCCCTTGACTTGCCCGGCCCAAAAACTGTTTTTT	CASIPLTCPAQKLFF
TRBV7-6	TRBD1	TRBJ2-7	TGTGCCAGCAGCCAGGGACAGGGGACCTACGAGCAGTACTTC	CASSQGQGTYEQYF
TRBV19	-	TRBJ1-5	TGTGCCAGTAGTATAGATCTGGCAGGGTTGGGCAATCAGCCCCAGCATTTT	CASSIDLAGLGNQPQHF
TRBV6-1	-	TRBJ1-2	TGTGCCAGCATTAGGCCCCTAAGAGGCTATGGCTACACCTTC	CASIRPLRGYGYTF
TRBV7-3	-	TRBJ2-7	TGTGCCAGCAGCTCCCCGGGACTGCCCTCCTACGAGCAGTACTTC	CASSSPGLPSYEQYF
TRBV21-1	-	TRBJ1-1	TGTGCCAGCAGCAAAGCCAGGACAGCAATTCAGGAAGCTTTCTTT	CASSKARTAIQEAFF
TRBV5-6	-	TRBJ2-7	TGTGCCAGCAGCTTGGACTTTACCTACGAGCAGTACTTC	CASSLDFTYEQYF
TRBV7-2	TRBD2	TRBJ2-1	TGTGCCAGCAGCCCAAGACTAGCGGGGGAACTCAATGAGCAGTTCTTC	CASSPRLAGELNEQFF
TRBV6-5	TRBD1	TRBJ2-1	TGTGCCAGCAGTTTGGGGACAGTTAATAATGAGCAGTTCTTC	CASSLGTVNNEQFF
TRBV2	TRBD2	TRBJ2-1	TGTGCCAGCGATTACACCGGACTAGCTCCAACCGAGCAGTTCTTC	CASDYTGLAPTEQFF
TRBV5-1	-	TRBJ1-4	TGCGCCAGCAGCTGGCAGGCAACTAATGAAAAACTGTTTTTT	CASSWQATNEKLFF
TRBV2	-	TRBJ2-2	TGTGCCAGCAGTGCTGAGGCGACTGGGGAGCTGTTTTTT	CASSAEATGELFF
TRBV19	-	TRBJ1-2	TGTGCCAGTACCCCCGGCTATGGCTACACCTTC	CASTPGYGYTF
TRBV7-2	-	TRBJ1-1	TGTGCCAGCAGCTTTGCGGGCCCTGGGAACACTGAAGCTTTCTTT	CASSFAGPGNTEAFF